There are a few counts of the clone carrying this T cell receptor beta chain. Its antigen is unknown. This sample stems from a study of cytomegalovirus exposure and HLA in healthy donors. Regarding the study as a whole: TCR beta V- and J-gene trimming was later associated with a missense DCLRE1C variant. The classifier reportedly diagnosed cytomegalovirus status with high sensitivity and specificity. What was likely a sequencing artifact was a cluster of highly shared sequence variants.

The trim removed 0 bases at V and 5 bases at J, leaving 16 bases unmatched. The germline CDR1 and CDR2 sequences are MGHRA and YSYEKL. The CDR3 totals 19 residues. Primers for the PCR totalled 60 Vbeta and 13 Jbeta. TCRdb's copy holds only in-frame clones and misses some; the assay was immunoSEQ multiplex PCR. This table holds more than 110,000 clones, approximately 80% found once. The V and J genes are TRBV4-1 and TRBJ2-3; 8 nucleotides line up with TRBD2. The sequenced material came from PBMCs. The receptor was isolated from a man aged 45 to 65 in good health and CMV-seronegative. CDR3 residues: CASSQEGDGGAFGEDTQYF. CDR3 DNA sequence: TGCGCCAGCAGCCAAGAGGGTGACGGGGGGGCCTTCGGGGAAGATACGCAGTATTTT.